This TCR beta chain appears in the sequencing data of a study of T cell changes during pregnancy in multiple sclerosis. TCRdb's table, derived via immunoSEQ multiplex PCR, lists solely in-frame clones and lacks some. The sample lists roughly 22,000 clones, more than 75% seen once, with 0.74% in the top ten. Trimming left V 9 bases short and J 0 bases short, with 9 bases between. CDR1 is SNHLY, CDR2 FYNNEI, per germline. This CDR3 region has 13 residues. The rearrangement uses TRBV2 and TRBJ1-5, with a tentative D call TRBD1 (5 bases). The receptor was derived from a female donor in good health, enrolled as a control in a pregnancy study. Here the sequenced sample was CD4+ T cells from peripheral blood mononuclear cells, taken in the first trimester of pregnancy. The DNA of the CDR3 is TGTGCCAGTGGGGGGAATAGCAATCAGCCCCAGCATTTT. Its translation: CASGGNSNQPQHF. Supplemented by reference TRBV2 and TRBJ1-5, the full variable domain reads EPEVTQTPSHQVTQMGQEVILRCVPISNHLYFYWYRQILGQKVEFLVSFYNNEISEKSEIFDDQFSVERPDGSNFTLKIRSTKLEDSAMYFCASGGNSNQPQHFGDGTRLSIL.